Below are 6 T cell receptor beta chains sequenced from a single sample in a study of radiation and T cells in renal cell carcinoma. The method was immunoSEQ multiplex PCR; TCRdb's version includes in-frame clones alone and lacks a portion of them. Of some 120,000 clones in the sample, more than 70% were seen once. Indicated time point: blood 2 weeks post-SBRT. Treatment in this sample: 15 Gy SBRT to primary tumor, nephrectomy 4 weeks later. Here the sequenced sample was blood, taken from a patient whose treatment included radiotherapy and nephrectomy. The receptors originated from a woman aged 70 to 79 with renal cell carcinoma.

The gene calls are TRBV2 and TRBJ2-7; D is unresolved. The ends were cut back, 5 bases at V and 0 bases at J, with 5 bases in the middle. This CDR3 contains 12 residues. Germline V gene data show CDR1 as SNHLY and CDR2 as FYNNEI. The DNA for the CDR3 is TGTGCCAGCAGTTCTTCCTCCTACGAGCAGTACTTC. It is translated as CASSSSSYEQYF.

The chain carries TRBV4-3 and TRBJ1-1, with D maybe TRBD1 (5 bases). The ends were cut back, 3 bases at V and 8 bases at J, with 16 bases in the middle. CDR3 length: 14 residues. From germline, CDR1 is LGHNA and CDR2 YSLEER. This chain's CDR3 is CASSHQNIWGEAFF. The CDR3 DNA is TGCGCCAGCAGCCATCAGAACATCTGGGGCGAAGCTTTCTTT.

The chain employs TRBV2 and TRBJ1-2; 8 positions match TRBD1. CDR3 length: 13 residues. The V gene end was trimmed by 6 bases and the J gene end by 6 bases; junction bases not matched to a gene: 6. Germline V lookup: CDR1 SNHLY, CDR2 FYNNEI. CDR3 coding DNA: TGTGCCAGCAGAAGAGGACAGGGCGATGGCTACACCTTC. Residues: CASRRGQGDGYTF.

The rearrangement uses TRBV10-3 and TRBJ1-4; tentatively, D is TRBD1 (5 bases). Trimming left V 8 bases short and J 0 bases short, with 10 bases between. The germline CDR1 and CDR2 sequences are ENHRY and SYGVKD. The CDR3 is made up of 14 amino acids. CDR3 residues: CAISGGATNEKLFF. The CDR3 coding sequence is TGTGCCATCTCGGGGGGAGCAACTAATGAAAAACTGTTTTTT.

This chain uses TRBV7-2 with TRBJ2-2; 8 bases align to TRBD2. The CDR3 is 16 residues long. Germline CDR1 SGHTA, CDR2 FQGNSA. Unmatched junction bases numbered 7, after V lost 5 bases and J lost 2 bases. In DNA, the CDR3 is TGTGCCAGCAGCCCGGTACGGGGGGGCAACACCGGGGAGCTGTTTTTT. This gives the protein CASSPVRGGNTGELFF. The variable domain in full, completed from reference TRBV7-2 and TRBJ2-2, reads GAGVSQSPSNKVTEKGKDVELRCDPISGHTALYWYRQSLGQGLEFLIYFQGNSAPDKSGLPSDRFSAERTGGSVSTLTIQRTQQEDSAVYLCASSPVRGGNTGELFFGEGSRLTVL.

CDR3 loop: CASSDPGRGGDYNEQFF. The CDR3 region has the DNA TGTGCCAGCAGTGACCCCGGTCGTGGGGGCGACTACAATGAGCAGTTCTTC. The chain employs TRBV6-4 and TRBJ2-1; D is perhaps TRBD1 (6 bases). The CDR3 covers 17 residues. Per the germline V gene, CDR1 is MRHNA and CDR2 is SNTAGT. V gave up 2 bases and J gave up 3 bases, with 17 bases separating them.